This T cell receptor beta chain originates from a study of cytomegalovirus exposure and HLA in healthy donors. On the study more broadly: The 120 validation repertoires matched the roughly 700 first-cohort repertoires in platform, a later analysis reported.

About this clone itself: The antigen is undetermined.

This CDR3 has 16 residues. After removal of 7 bases from V and 7 bases from J, the junction contained 16 bases not matched to a gene. Looked up from germline, CDR1 is LNHDA and CDR2 is SQIVND (reference sequence). Study findings and constraints: The investigators catalogued 180 or so TCR beta chains as cytomegalovirus-associated. In vitro assays verified that a few CMV-associated chains recognized CMV antigens specifically.

A roughly 120-subject validation cohort, separate from the approximately 610-subject first cohort, supplied the donors. Sequencing used immunoSEQ multiplex PCR; TCRdb keeps in-frame clones, though not all of them. The sample records about 160,000 clones, about nine tenths being singletons. The rearrangement links TRBV19 to TRBJ1-2, with 9 bases aligning to TRBD1. This sequence originates from a young woman in good health and CMV-seropositive. The sequencing input was PBMCs. CDR3 nucleotide sequence: TGTGCCAGTACTTTCCCGGGACAGGGAACCGGGGGTGGCTACACCTTC. It specifies CASTFPGQGTGGGYTF.